These T cell receptor beta chains were read from a single sample in a study of Graves' ophthalmopathy and Graves' hyperthyroidism. One entry per CDR3 protein results from TCRdb running MiXCR on the multiplex PCR reads. The data contain a few hundred thousand distinct CDR3 sequences, roughly 15% of them singletons. Sequenced material: peripheral blood. These receptors all come from an adult woman with stable Graves' hyperthyroidism. The CDR3 runs from the conserved cysteine through the conserved F or W.

v_gene	j_gene	CDR3aa
TRBV10-3	TRBJ2-5	CAISERATRETQYF
TRBV4-1	TRBJ1-1	CASSQDSRLISEAFF
TRBV30	TRBJ2-4	CAWGLQGAGTLAKNIQYF
TRBV28	TRBJ1-2	CASSPQGQGNYGYTF
TRBV20-1	TRBJ2-5	CSASISSGSWETQYF
TRBV6-1	TRBJ1-1	CASSEGETGIMNTEAFF
TRBV28	TRBJ2-7	CASSFRLRDTYEQYF
TRBV20-1	TRBJ2-7	CSAREGPGEQYF
TRBV4-1	TRBJ1-1	CASRETGVRESGAFF
TRBV20-1	TRBJ1-1	CSTRTGSPMNTEAFF
TRBV24-1	TRBJ2-7	CATSGLFPGRRGWYEQYF
TRBV3-1	TRBJ2-5	CASTLRGIETQYF
TRBV13	TRBJ2-7	CASSLPRAEQYF
TRBV30	TRBJ2-6	CAWSLHSGANVLTF
TRBV12-3/TRBV12-4	TRBJ2-5	CASSGGQPQETQYF
TRBV28	TRBJ2-7	CASSRWVQYF
TRBV12-3/TRBV12-4	TRBJ1-1	CASQQGLGNTEAFF
TRBV25-1	TRBJ2-2	CASSEQWGGLAGTGELFF